Each of the 5 T cell receptor beta chains below was sequenced from the same sample in a study of blood T cells in healthy people across ages. Together with a sample-barcoded 5' primer, a J-beta primer mix was included in a second PCR lasting about 6 to 11 cycles. TCRdb reprocessed the 5' RACE reads with MiXCR, giving one entry per CDR3 protein. Here the sample spans about 830,000 distinct CDR3 sequences, 60% to 80% being singletons. Sequencing used blood. These TCRs come from a man younger than 45 in good health.

The chain uses TRBV20-1 and TRBJ2-1; TRBD2 matches 8 bases. This CDR3 has 18 amino acids. Germline V lookup: CDR1 DFQATT, CDR2 SNEGSKA (reference sequence). V trimming: 6 bases; J trimming: 0 bases; junction bases outside the gene matches: 16. In DNA form, the CDR3 reads TGCAGTGCCGAAAAGAGATCCCGGGGGGGCCCCTCCTACAATGAGCAGTTCTTC. Protein sequence: CSAEKRSRGGPSYNEQFF.

The V and J genes are TRBV20-1 and TRBJ2-1, with 8 bases fitting TRBD1. The CDR3 length is 14 residues. Germline values: CDR1 DFQATT, CDR2 SNEGSKA (reference sequence). After removal of 5 bases from V and 5 bases from J, the junction contained 8 bases not matched to a gene. CDR3 sequence (DNA): TGCAGTGCTGGGAGACAGGGGTATAACAATGAGCAGTTCTTC. Translation: CSAGRQGYNNEQFF.

The table lists this clonotype with a few counts. The V and J genes are TRBV7-9 and TRBJ1-2; 7 bases agree with TRBD1. Per germline, CDR1 SEHNR and CDR2 FQNEAQ (reference sequence). J gave up 4 bases and V 3 bases, and 5 bases lay outside the gene matches. The CDR3 is made up of 14 amino acids. Written as DNA, the CDR3 is TGTGCCAGCAGCTTTCACCAGGGGGTCTATGGCTACACCTTC. Translating it yields CASSFHQGVYGYTF.

This clonotype came up once. The rearrangement joins TRBV6-2 or TRBV6-3 to TRBJ1-4; unclear D gene. The germline V gene has CDR1 MNHEY and CDR2 SVGEGT. The V gene lost 7 bases and the J gene lost 8 bases, with 14 bases spanning the gap. This CDR3 comprises 13 residues. CDR3 protein: CASNDFTAEKLFF. CDR3 coding DNA: TGTGCCAGCAACGACTTTACGGCAGAAAAACTGTTTTTT.

This clonotype has only a few counts. This chain connects TRBV6-6 to TRBJ1-2; 12 bases align to TRBD1. Germline values: CDR1 MNHNY, CDR2 SVGAGI (reference sequence). V dropped 5 bases and J dropped 7; count of bases not matched to a gene: 5. The CDR3 is 14 amino acids. The chain's CDR3 is CASSGGTGGGGYTF. CDR3 nucleotide sequence: TGTGCCAGCAGTGGGGGGACAGGGGGCGGTGGCTACACCTTC.